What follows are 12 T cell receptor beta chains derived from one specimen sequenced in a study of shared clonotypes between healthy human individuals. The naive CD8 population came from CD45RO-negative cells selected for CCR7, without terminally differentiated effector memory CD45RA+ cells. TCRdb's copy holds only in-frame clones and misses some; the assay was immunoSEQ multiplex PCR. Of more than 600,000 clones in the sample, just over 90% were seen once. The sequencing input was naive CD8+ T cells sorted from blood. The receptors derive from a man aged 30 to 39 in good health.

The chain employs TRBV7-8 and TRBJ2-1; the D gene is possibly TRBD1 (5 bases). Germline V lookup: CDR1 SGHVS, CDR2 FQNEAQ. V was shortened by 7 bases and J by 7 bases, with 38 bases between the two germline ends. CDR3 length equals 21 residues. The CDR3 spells CASNLNDYRFELDRANNEQFF. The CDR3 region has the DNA TGTGCCAGCAACCTTAACGATTACAGGTTTGAGCTTGATCGGGCCAATAATGAGCAGTTCTTC. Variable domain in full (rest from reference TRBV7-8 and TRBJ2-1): GAGVSQSPRYKVAKRGQDVALRCDPISGHVSLFWYQQALGQGPEFLTYFQNEAQLDKSGLPSDRFFAERPEGSVSTLKIQRTQQEDSAVYLCASNLNDYRFELDRANNEQFFGPGTRLTVL.

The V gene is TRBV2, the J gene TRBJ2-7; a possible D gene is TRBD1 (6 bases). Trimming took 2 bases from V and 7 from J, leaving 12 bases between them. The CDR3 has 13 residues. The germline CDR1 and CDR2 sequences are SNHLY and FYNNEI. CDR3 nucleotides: TGTGCCAGCAGTGAAAACGGTAGGGGGGAGCAGTACTTC. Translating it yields CASSENGRGEQYF.

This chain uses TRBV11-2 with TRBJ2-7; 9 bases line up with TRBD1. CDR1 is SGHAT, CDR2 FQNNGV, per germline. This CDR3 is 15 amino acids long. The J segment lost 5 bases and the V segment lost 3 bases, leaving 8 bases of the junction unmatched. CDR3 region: CASSFRRDRAHEQYF. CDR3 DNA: TGTGCCAGCAGCTTCCGCCGGGACAGGGCCCACGAGCAGTACTTC.

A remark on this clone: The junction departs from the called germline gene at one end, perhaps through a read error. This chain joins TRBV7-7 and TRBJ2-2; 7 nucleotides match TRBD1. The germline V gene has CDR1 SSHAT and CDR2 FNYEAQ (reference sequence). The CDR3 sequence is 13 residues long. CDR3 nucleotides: TGTGCTAGCAGGGGGTCCGCCACCGGGGAGCTGTTTTTT. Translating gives CASRGSATGELFF. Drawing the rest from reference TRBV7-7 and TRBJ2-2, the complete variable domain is GAGVSQSPRYKVTKRGQDVTLRCDPISSHATLYWYQQALGQGPEFLTYFNYEAQPDKSGLPSDRFSAERPEGSISTLTIQRTEQRDSAMYRCASRGSATGELFFGEGSRLTVL.

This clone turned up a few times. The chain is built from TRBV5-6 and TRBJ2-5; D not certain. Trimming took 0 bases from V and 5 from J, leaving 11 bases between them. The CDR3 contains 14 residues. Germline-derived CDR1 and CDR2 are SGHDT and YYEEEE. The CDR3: CASSLAAPWETQYF. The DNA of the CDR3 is TGTGCCAGCAGCTTGGCAGCACCTTGGGAGACCCAGTACTTC.

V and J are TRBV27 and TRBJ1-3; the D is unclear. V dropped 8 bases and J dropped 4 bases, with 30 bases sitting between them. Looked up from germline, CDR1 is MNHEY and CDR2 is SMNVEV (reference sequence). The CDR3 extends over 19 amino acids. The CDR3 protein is CASASHRSGRLAPGNTIYF. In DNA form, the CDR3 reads TGTGCCAGCGCAAGCCATCGATCCGGCCGGCTAGCGCCCGGAAACACCATATATTTT.

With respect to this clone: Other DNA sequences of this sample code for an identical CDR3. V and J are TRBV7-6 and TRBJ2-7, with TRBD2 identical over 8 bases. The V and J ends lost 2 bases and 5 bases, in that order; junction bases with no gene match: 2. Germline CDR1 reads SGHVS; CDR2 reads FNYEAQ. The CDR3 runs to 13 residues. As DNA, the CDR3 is TGTGCCAGCAGCTTAACGGGAGGGGACGAGCAGTACTTC. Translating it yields CASSLTGGDEQYF.

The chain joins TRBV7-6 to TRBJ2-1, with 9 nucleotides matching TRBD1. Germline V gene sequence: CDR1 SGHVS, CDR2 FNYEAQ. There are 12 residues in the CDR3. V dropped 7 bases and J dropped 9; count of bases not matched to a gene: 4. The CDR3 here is CASIGTGFEQFF. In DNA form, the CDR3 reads TGTGCCAGCATCGGGACAGGGTTTGAGCAGTTCTTC.

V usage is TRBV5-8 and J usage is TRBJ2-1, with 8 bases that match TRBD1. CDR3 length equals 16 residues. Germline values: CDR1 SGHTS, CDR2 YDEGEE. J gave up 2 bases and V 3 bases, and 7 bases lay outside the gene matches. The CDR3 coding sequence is TGTGCCAGCAGCTCGAGGACAGGGCGACCCTACAATGAGCAGTTCTTC. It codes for CASSSRTGRPYNEQFF. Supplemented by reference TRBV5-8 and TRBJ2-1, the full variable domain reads EAGVTQSPTHLIKTRGQQATLRCSPISGHTSVYWYQQALGLGLQFLLWYDEGEERNRGNFPPRFSGRQFPNYSSELNVNALELEDSALYLCASSSRTGRPYNEQFFGPGTRLTVL.

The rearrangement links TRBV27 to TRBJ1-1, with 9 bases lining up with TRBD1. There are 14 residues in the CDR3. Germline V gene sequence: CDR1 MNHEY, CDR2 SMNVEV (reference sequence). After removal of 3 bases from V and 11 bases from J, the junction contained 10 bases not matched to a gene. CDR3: CASSLAGTGILAFF. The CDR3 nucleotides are TGTGCCAGCAGTTTGGCCGGGACAGGGATTTTGGCTTTCTTT.

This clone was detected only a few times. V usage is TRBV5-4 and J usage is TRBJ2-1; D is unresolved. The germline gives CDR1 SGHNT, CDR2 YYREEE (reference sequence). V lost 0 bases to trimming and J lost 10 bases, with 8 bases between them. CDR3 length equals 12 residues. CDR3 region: CASSLGPMEQFF. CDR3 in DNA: TGTGCCAGCAGCTTGGGACCCATGGAGCAGTTCTTC.

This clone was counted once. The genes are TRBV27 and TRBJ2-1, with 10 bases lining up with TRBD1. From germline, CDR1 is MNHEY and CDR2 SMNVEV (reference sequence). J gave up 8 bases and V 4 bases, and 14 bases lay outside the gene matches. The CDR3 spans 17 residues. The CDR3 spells CASSWIMTGGASDEQFF. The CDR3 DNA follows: TGTGCCAGCAGTTGGATTATGACAGGGGGCGCGTCTGATGAGCAGTTCTTC.